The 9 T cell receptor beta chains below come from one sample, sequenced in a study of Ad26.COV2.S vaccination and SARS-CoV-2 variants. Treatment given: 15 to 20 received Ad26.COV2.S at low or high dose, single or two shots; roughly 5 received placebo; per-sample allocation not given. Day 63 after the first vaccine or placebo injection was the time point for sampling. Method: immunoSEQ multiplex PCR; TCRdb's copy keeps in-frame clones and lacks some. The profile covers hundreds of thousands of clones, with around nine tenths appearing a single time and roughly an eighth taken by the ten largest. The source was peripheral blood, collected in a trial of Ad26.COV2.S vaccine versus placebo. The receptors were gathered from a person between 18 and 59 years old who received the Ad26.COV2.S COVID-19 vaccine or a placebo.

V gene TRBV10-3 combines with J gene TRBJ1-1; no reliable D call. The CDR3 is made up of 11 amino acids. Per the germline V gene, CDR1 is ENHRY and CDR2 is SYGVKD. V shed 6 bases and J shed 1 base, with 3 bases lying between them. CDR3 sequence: CAISQNTEAFF. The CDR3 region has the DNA TGTGCCATCAGCCAGAACACTGAAGCTTTCTTT.

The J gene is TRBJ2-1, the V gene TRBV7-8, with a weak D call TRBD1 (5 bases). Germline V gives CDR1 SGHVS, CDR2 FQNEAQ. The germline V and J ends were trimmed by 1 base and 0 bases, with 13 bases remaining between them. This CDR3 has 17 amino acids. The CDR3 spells CASSLDVREGSYNEQFF. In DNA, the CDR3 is TGTGCCAGCAGCTTAGACGTCAGGGAAGGCTCCTACAATGAGCAGTTCTTC. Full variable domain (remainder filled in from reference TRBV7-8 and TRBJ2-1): GAGVSQSPRYKVAKRGQDVALRCDPISGHVSLFWYQQALGQGPEFLTYFQNEAQLDKSGLPSDRFFAERPEGSVSTLKIQRTQQEDSAVYLCASSLDVREGSYNEQFFGPGTRLTVL.

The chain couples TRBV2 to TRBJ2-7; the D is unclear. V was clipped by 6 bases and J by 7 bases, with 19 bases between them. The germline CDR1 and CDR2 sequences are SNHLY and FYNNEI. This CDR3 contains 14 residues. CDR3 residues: CASRKREALGEQYF. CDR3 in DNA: TGTGCCAGCAGGAAGCGTGAGGCCCTGGGGGAGCAGTACTTC.

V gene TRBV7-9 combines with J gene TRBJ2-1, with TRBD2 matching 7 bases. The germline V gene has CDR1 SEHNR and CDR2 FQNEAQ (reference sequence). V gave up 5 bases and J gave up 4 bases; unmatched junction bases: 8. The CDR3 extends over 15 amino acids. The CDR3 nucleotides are TGTGCCAGCAGCAAGAGCGGGACTTCTTACAATGAGCAGTTCTTC. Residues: CASSKSGTSYNEQFF.

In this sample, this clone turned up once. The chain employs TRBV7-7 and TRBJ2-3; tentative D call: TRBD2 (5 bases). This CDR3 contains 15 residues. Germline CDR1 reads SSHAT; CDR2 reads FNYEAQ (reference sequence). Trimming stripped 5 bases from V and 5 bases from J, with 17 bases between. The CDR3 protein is CASSTQGGGLDTQYF. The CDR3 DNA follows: TGTGCCAGCAGCACCCAAGGTGGCGGGTTAGATACGCAGTATTTT.

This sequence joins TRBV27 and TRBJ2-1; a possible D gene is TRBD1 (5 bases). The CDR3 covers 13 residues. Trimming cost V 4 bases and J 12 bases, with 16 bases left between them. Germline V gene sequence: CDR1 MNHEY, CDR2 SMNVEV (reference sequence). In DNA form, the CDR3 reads TGTGCCAGCAGTTCGACGCGCTCAAGGGGGCAGTTCTTC. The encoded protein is CASSSTRSRGQFF.

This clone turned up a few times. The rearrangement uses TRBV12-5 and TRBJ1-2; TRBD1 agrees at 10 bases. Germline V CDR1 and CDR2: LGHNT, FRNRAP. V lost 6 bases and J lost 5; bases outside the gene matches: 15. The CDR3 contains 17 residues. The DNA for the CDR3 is TGTGCTAGTGGCACCCCATCGACAGGGGGCCTTACGTATGGCTACACCTTC. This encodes CASGTPSTGGLTYGYTF.

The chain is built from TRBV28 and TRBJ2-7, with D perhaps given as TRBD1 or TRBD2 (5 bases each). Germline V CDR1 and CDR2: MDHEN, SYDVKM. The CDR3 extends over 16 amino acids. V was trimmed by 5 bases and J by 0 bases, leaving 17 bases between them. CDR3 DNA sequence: TGTGCCAGCAGTCCCCATGGGCAGGGACCCTCCTACGAGCAGTACTTC. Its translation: CASSPHGQGPSYEQYF.

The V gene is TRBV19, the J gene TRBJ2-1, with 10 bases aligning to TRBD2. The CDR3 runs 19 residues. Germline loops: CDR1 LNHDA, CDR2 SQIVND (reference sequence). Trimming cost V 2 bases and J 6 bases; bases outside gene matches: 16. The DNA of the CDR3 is TGTGCCAGTAGTATAATGGGTCTAGCGGGAGTAGTTTCCGTCAATGAGCAGTTCTTC. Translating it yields CASSIMGLAGVVSVNEQFF.